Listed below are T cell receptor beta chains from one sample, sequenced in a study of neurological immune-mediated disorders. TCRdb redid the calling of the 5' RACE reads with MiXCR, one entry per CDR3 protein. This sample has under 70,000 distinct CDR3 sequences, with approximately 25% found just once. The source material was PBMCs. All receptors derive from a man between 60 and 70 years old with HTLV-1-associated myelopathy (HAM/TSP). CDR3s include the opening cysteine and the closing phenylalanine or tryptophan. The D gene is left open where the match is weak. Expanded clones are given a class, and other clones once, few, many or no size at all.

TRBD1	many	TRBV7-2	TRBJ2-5	CASSWQGTGGETQYF	TGTGCCAGCAGCTGGCAGGGGACAGGAGGCGAGACCCAGTACTTC
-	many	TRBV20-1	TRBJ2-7	CSVGGTPLGEQYF	TGCAGTGTGGGTGGGACCCCCCTGGGGGAGCAGTACTTC
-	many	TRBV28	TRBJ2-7	CASSTLRGSRTAYEQYF	TGTGCCAGCAGTACACTCCGGGGTAGCCGGACTGCCTACGAGCAGTACTTC
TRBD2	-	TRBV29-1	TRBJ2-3	CSVEAPLGLAGMSDTQYF	TGCAGCGTTGAGGCCCCCCTAGGGCTAGCGGGAATGTCAGATACGCAGTATTTT
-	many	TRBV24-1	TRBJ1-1	CATSDRGAGVGAFF	TGTGCCACCAGTGATCGCGGGGCCGGGGTTGGTGCTTTCTTT
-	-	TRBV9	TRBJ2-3	CASSLGDSDTQYF	TGTGCCAGCAGCTTAGGGGATTCAGATACGCAGTATTTT
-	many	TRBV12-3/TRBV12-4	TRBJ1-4	CASSLGTSEKLFF	TGTGCCAGCAGTTTAGGGACGAGCGAAAAACTGTTTTTT
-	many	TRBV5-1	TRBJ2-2	CASSTGGIVGTGELFF	TGCGCCAGCAGTACTGGTGGGATAGTCGGCACCGGGGAGCTGTTTTTT
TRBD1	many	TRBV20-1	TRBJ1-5	CSASRDRGHQPQHF	TGCAGTGCTAGCCGGGACAGGGGCCATCAGCCCCAGCATTTT
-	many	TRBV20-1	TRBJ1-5	CSARPPAVSNQPQHF	TGCAGTGCTAGACCTCCCGCGGTCAGCAATCAGCCCCAGCATTTT
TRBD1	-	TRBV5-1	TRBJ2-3	CASSLGQGRTDTQYF	TGCGCCAGCAGCCTGGGACAGGGGCGCACAGATACGCAGTATTTT
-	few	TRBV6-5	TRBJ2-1	CASSYGDLPHNEQFF	TGTGCCAGCAGTTACGGGGACCTACCCCACAATGAGCAGTTCTTC
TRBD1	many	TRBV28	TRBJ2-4	CASSSSGQGKNIQYF	TGTGCCAGCAGTTCGTCGGGACAGGGGAAAAACATTCAGTACTTC
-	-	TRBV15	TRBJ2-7	CATSRDPTGGDDQYF	TGTGCCACCAGCAGAGACCCGACAGGAGGGGACGATCAGTACTTC
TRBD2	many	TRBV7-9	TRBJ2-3	CASSPLAGGPTSGRLTDTQYF	TGTGCCAGCAGCCCCTTAGCCGGTGGGCCCACTAGCGGGAGGCTGACAGATACGCAGTATTTT